This TCR beta chain was sequenced in a study of T-cell reconstitution after alpha-beta-depleted transplantation in children. This sample's TCRbeta library carried unique molecular identifier barcodes. MiXCR was run by TCRdb on the PCR reads, yielding one entry per CDR3 protein. Among almost 500,000 distinct CDR3 sequences listed, 8% to 11% were seen once. Germline-derived CDR1 and CDR2 are SQVTM and ANQGSEA. The CDR3 is made up of 16 amino acids. V shed 6 bases and J 1 base; nucleotides not matched to a gene: 11. Overall study findings and caveats: T-cell counts and diversity at one year post-transplant came mainly from newly produced T cells.

About this clonotype itself: Its cognate antigen is unknown.

This receptor was identified in a child aged 2-15 years with inherited bone marrow failure, due to receive a stem cell transplant. The sequences come from PBMCs, collected before TCRalphabeta/CD19-depleted stem cell transplant. J is TRBJ1-1 and V is TRBV29-1; the match to TRBD1 covers 10 bases. CDR3 sequence (DNA): TGCAGCGTAGTACCGGGACAGGGGCCTTGGAACACTGAAGCTTTCTTT. As protein: CSVVPGQGPWNTEAFF. The entire variable domain, with the rest obtained from reference TRBV29-1 and TRBJ1-1, is as follows: SAVISQKPSRDICQRGTSLTIQCQVDSQVTMMFWYRQQPGQSLTLIATANQGSEATYESGFVIDKFPISRPNLTFSTLTVSNMSPEDSSIYLCSVVPGQGPWNTEAFFGQGTRLTVV.